The 28 T cell receptor beta chains in this list originate from one sample, sequenced in a study of blood T cell repertoires in COVID-19. Here immunoSEQ multiplex PCR was the method, and the copy in TCRdb shows in-frame clones only, minus some. The table has roughly 230,000 clones, roughly 83% seen once; the top ten hold 27%. The sequenced material came from peripheral blood. Receptors originate from a man aged 40-50 years with acute or convalescent COVID-19.

This clone was seen only once. The genes are TRBV15 and TRBJ2-1; the match to TRBD2 covers 9 bases. From germline, CDR1 is LNHNV and CDR2 YYDKDF (reference sequence). This CDR3 is built from 20 residues. The ends lost 3 bases at V and 3 bases at J; junction bases unmatched: 18. The CDR3 nucleotides read TGTGCCACCAGCAGGAGGACTAGCGCGTCCCTTCAGATCCTCTACAATGAGCAGTTCTTC. Amino acid sequence: CATSRRTSASLQILYNEQFF.

J is TRBJ1-1 and V is TRBV7-9; a possible D gene is TRBD1 (5 bases). Trimming pared 1 base from V and 10 bases from J, leaving 10 bases between. The length of the CDR3 is 12 residues. CDR1 and CDR2 (germline): SEHNR, FQNEAQ (reference sequence). CDR3 sequence: CASSLGGHAAFF. CDR3 in DNA: TGTGCCAGCAGCTTAGGGGGCCACGCAGCTTTCTTT. The full variable domain, with the rest looked up from reference TRBV7-9 and TRBJ1-1, is DTGVSQNPRHKITKRGQNVTFRCDPISEHNRLYWYRQTLGQGPEFLTYFQNEAQLEKSRLLSDRFSAERPKGSFSTLEIQRTEQGDSAMYLCASSLGGHAAFFGQGTRLTVV.

This chain links TRBV28 with TRBJ1-5; no reliable D call. V was shortened by 1 base and J by 2 bases, with 12 bases between the two germline ends. The CDR3 has 16 residues. Germline loops: CDR1 MDHEN, CDR2 SYDVKM. The CDR3 DNA reads as TGTGCCAGCAGTTTATTGGCAGTGGGAGGCAATCAGCCCCAGCATTTT. Its protein is CASSLLAVGGNQPQHF.

This chain joins TRBV9 and TRBJ2-5; unclear D gene. The CDR3 extends over 14 amino acids. V was cut by 1 base and J by 5 bases, with 12 bases left in between. The V gene's germline CDR1 is SGDLS and CDR2 YYNGEE. Written as DNA, the CDR3 is TGTGCCAGCAGCGTAACAGCAGGATGGGAGACCCAGTACTTC. Translating it yields CASSVTAGWETQYF.

This chain links TRBV9 with TRBJ1-2; 7 bases match TRBD1. The germline gives CDR1 SGDLS, CDR2 YYNGEE. There are 12 residues in the CDR3. The J segment lost 8 bases and the V segment lost 3 bases, leaving 4 bases of the junction unmatched. The CDR3 DNA reads as TGTGCCAGCAGCGAACGACAGGGCGGCTACACCTTC. It is translated as CASSERQGGYTF. Variable domain in full (rest from reference TRBV9 and TRBJ1-2): DSGVTQTPKHLITATGQRVTLRCSPRSGDLSVYWYQQSLDQGLQFLIQYYNGEERAKGNILERFSAQQFPDLHSELNLSSLELGDSALYFCASSERQGGYTFGSGTRLTVV.

The chain uses TRBV7-9 and TRBJ2-7; the match to TRBD2 covers 12 bases. This CDR3 is built from 14 residues. Germline values: CDR1 SEHNR, CDR2 FQNEAQ (reference sequence). V trimming: 5 bases; J trimming: 7 bases; junction bases outside the gene matches: 6. CDR3: CASSRLAGAGEQYF. As DNA, the CDR3 is TGTGCCAGCAGCCGACTAGCGGGAGCAGGTGAGCAGTACTTC. Complete variable domain (other parts from reference TRBV7-9 and TRBJ2-7): DTGVSQNPRHKITKRGQNVTFRCDPISEHNRLYWYRQTLGQGPEFLTYFQNEAQLEKSRLLSDRFSAERPKGSFSTLEIQRTEQGDSAMYLCASSRLAGAGEQYFGPGTRLTVT.

Ten or more counts support this clone. The V call is TRBV14, the J call TRBJ1-3; tentative D call: TRBD1 (5 bases). CDR3 size: 17 residues. CDR1 is SGHDN, CDR2 FVKESK, per germline. V was pared by 0 bases and J by 0 bases, with 12 bases between. The CDR3 sequence: CASSQDVGTLSGNTIYF. In nucleotides, the CDR3 is TGTGCCAGCAGCCAAGATGTGGGGACTCTCTCTGGAAACACCATATATTTT.

The chain links TRBV5-6 to TRBJ1-2; TRBD1 matches 9 bases. CDR1 and CDR2 (germline): SGHDT, YYEEEE. The CDR3 is 16 residues long. J lost 6 bases, V lost 5 bases, and 14 bases had no gene match. The CDR3 loop reads CASSFEPGQGRNGYTF. The CDR3 coding sequence is TGTGCCAGCAGTTTCGAACCGGGACAGGGAAGAAATGGCTACACCTTC.

This clone appeared a single time. The V gene is TRBV6-5, the J gene TRBJ2-2; D is possibly TRBD2 (6 bases). Per the germline V gene, CDR1 is MNHEY and CDR2 is SVGAGI. The V and J ends lost 6 bases and 6 bases respectively, with 8 bases between them. The CDR3 has 12 amino acids. CDR3 residues: CASRDYSGELFF. In nucleotides, the CDR3 is TGTGCCAGCAGGGACTATTCCGGGGAGCTGTTTTTT.

The chain couples TRBV30 to TRBJ2-2; 10 bases align to TRBD1. V gave up 2 bases and J gave up 3 bases; unmatched junction bases: 3. The CDR3 is 15 amino acids. In germline, CDR1 is GTSNPN, CDR2 SVGIG (reference sequence). CDR3 in DNA: TGTGCCTGGAGTCCCGGGACAGGGGACACCGGGGAGCTGTTTTTT. Translation: CAWSPGTGDTGELFF.

The chain uses TRBV6-5 and TRBJ1-1, with D hard to call. Deletions cut 6 bases from V and 1 base from J, with 12 bases between. The CDR3 runs to 14 residues. From germline, CDR1 is MNHEY and CDR2 SVGAGI. The CDR3 loop reads CASRSGGSNTEAFF. The CDR3, as DNA: TGTGCCAGCAGAAGCGGAGGATCGAACACTGAAGCTTTCTTT.

The sample holds one count of this clone. V gene TRBV2 combines with J gene TRBJ2-7, with 8 nucleotides matching TRBD1. This CDR3 contains 15 residues. Germline CDR1 SNHLY, CDR2 FYNNEI. After removal of 5 bases from V and 5 bases from J, the junction contained 11 bases not matched to a gene. The CDR3 here is CASSTLDRVSNEQYF. The CDR3 DNA follows: TGTGCCAGCAGTACACTGGACAGGGTATCTAACGAGCAGTACTTC.

The chain is built from TRBV3-1 (or the pseudogene TRBV3-2) and TRBJ1-1; TRBD1 matches 10 bases. CDR1 is LGHDT and CDR2 is YNNKEL in the germline V gene (reference sequence). V was clipped by 4 bases and J by 11 bases; unmatched bases: 7. The CDR3 is made up of 13 amino acids. The CDR3 loop is CASSLGTGVLAFF. CDR3 in DNA: TGTGCCAGCAGCCTCGGGACAGGGGTGCTCGCTTTCTTT.

This chain joins TRBV30 and TRBJ1-1, with D unclear. This CDR3 has 13 amino acids. V was trimmed by 4 bases and J by 2 bases, leaving 11 bases between them. Germline CDR1 is GTSNPN and CDR2 is SVGIG (reference sequence). CDR3 in amino acids: CAWNENTNTEAFF. The CDR3 bases are TGTGCCTGGAATGAAAACACCAACACTGAAGCTTTCTTT.

This sequence joins TRBV6-6 and TRBJ1-2, with 7 nucleotides matching TRBD1. This CDR3 has 16 residues. Germline lookup yields CDR1 MNHNY and CDR2 SVGAGI (reference sequence). Germline trimming cut 5 bases from V and 2 bases from J; bases unmatched to any gene: 11. In nucleotides, the CDR3 is TGTGCCAGCAGTCGACAGGGCTGGGGAAGCAACTATGGCTACACCTTC. Its translation: CASSRQGWGSNYGYTF.

The chain uses TRBV6-5 and TRBJ1-4, with D possibly TRBD1 on 6 matching bases. The CDR3 has 13 residues. The V end lost 6 bases, the J end lost 4 bases, and 9 bases lay between the germline ends. Germline-derived CDR1 and CDR2 are MNHEY and SVGAGI. The CDR3 DNA follows: TGTGCCAGCAGGGACAGCCTTAATGAAAAACTGTTTTTT. Translated, it gives CASRDSLNEKLFF.

The chain uses TRBV5-4 and TRBJ2-7; D gene unclear. The CDR3 length is 15 residues. The V end was cut by 1 base, the J end by 0 bases, with 11 bases between. Looked up from germline, CDR1 is SGHNT and CDR2 is YYREEE (reference sequence). The DNA of the CDR3 is TGTGCCAGCAGCTTGAACCTACTAACCTCCTACGAGCAGTACTTC. This encodes CASSLNLLTSYEQYF.

This rearrangement joins TRBV9 to TRBJ2-7, with a possible D match to TRBD2 (5 bases). CDR1 SGDLS and CDR2 YYNGEE come from the germline V gene. This CDR3 is 17 amino acids long. V lost 4 bases to trimming and J lost 4 bases, with 24 bases between them. CDR3 loop: CASSPRSSGYEVYEQYF. CDR3 nucleotides: TGTGCCAGCAGCCCTCGTTCGTCGGGGTACGAGGTGTACGAGCAGTACTTC.

The chain is built from TRBV6-2 or TRBV6-3 and TRBJ2-7, with 13 bases fitting TRBD2. The CDR3 spans 15 residues. Per germline, CDR1 MNHEY and CDR2 SVGEGT. V was clipped by 5 bases and J by 2 bases; unmatched bases: 3. CDR3 bases: TGTGCCAGCAGTCGGACTAGCGGGGGAACCTACGAGCAGTACTTC. Translation gives CASSRTSGGTYEQYF.

The count of this clone is one. V usage is TRBV4-1 and J usage is TRBJ1-4; 8 bases match TRBD1. Germline V gene data show CDR1 as MGHRA and CDR2 as YSYEKL. V lost 2 bases to trimming and J lost 6 bases; unmatched junction nucleotides: 8. The CDR3 extends over 16 amino acids. The CDR3 DNA is TGCGCCAGCAGCCAACCTTGGACAGGGTTCGATGAAAAACTGTTTTTT. Protein: CASSQPWTGFDEKLFF.

This clone was recorded a few times. V is TRBV29-1 and J is TRBJ2-3; the D gene is possibly TRBD1 (7 bases). The CDR3 totals 14 residues. Per the germline V gene, CDR1 is SQVTM and CDR2 is ANQGSEA. The V gene lost 4 bases and the J gene lost 6 bases, with 17 bases spanning the gap. In nucleotides, the CDR3 is TGCAGCGTTGCCCGTCAGGGGGGTGGGGATACGCAGTATTTT. Translating it yields CSVARQGGGDTQYF.

The chain is built from TRBV19 and TRBJ2-3; tentative D call: TRBD2 (6 bases). CDR1 and CDR2 from the germline V gene are LNHDA and SQIVND (reference sequence). This CDR3 spans 14 amino acids. Trimming removed 6 bases from V and 4 bases from J, with 14 bases in between. CDR3 in amino acids: CASRRLDGSDTQYF. The CDR3 nucleotides read TGTGCCAGTAGGCGACTAGACGGCTCAGATACGCAGTATTTT.

V gene TRBV27 combines with J gene TRBJ2-3; 7 bases match TRBD2. Germline values: CDR1 MNHEY, CDR2 SMNVEV (reference sequence). The CDR3 spans 16 residues. Unmatched junction bases numbered 11, after V lost 8 bases and J lost 0 bases. The CDR3 here is CASHLGRGTSTDTQYF. For the CDR3, the DNA is TGTGCCAGCCACCTGGGGAGGGGTACTAGCACAGATACGCAGTATTTT.

This clone was seen more than once but under ten times. This chain links TRBV18 with TRBJ1-1, with D maybe TRBD1 (5 bases). The CDR3 covers 16 residues. Trimming took off 0 bases at V and 4 bases at J, with 15 bases between the two ends. Germline loops: CDR1 KGHSH, CDR2 LQKENI. DNA for the CDR3: TGTGCCAGCTCACCACCGAATCTCGGGAGGGGCACTGAAGCTTTCTTT. This gives the protein CASSPPNLGRGTEAFF. Using reference TRBV18 and TRBJ1-1 for the parts outside the CDR3, the full variable domain is NAGVMQNPRHLVRRRGQEARLRCSPMKGHSHVYWYRQLPEEGLKFMVYLQKENIIDESGMPKERFSAEFPKEGPSILRIQQVVRGDSAAYFCASSPPNLGRGTEAFFGQGTRLTVV.

The V gene is TRBV15, the J gene TRBJ1-2; maybe TRBD1 (6 bases). Looked up from germline, CDR1 is LNHNV and CDR2 is YYDKDF (reference sequence). The V and J ends lost 2 bases and 0 bases respectively, with 10 bases between them. CDR3 size: 15 residues. CDR3 sequence: CATSRRTVSNYGYTF. Written as DNA, the CDR3 is TGTGCCACCAGCAGAAGGACAGTTTCTAACTATGGCTACACCTTC.

The V and J genes are TRBV7-9 and TRBJ2-7, with 8 bases lining up with TRBD1. The CDR3 runs to 15 residues. The V gene end was trimmed by 0 bases and the J gene end by 0 bases; junction bases not matched to a gene: 1. The germline CDR1 and CDR2 sequences are SEHNR and FQNEAQ (reference sequence). The DNA for the CDR3 is TGTGCCAGCAGCTTAGCCACAGGGGGCTCCTACGAGCAGTACTTC. Residues: CASSLATGGSYEQYF.

The count of this clone is one. The chain has TRBV6-5 and TRBJ2-7, with 8 bases aligning to TRBD1. Germline-derived CDR1 and CDR2 are MNHEY and SVGAGI. The J segment lost 2 bases and the V segment lost 11 bases, leaving 8 bases of the junction unmatched. The CDR3 is 13 amino acids. In nucleotides, the CDR3 is TGTGCCCTACTACAGGGGGTTACCTACGAGCAGTACTTC. It encodes CALLQGVTYEQYF.

The chain is built from TRBV30 and TRBJ1-4; TRBD1 agrees at 7 bases. J was trimmed by 5 bases and V by 1 base; bases with no gene match: 4. Germline V gives CDR1 GTSNPN, CDR2 SVGIG (reference sequence). This CDR3 comprises 14 residues. The CDR3 nucleotides are TGTGCCTGGAGTGGCGGGACAGAGAATGAAAAACTGTTTTTT. Translation: CAWSGGTENEKLFF. The full variable domain, its missing parts supplied by reference TRBV30 and TRBJ1-4, is SQTIHQWPATLVQPVGSPLSLECTVEGTSNPNLYWYRQAAGRGLQLLFYSVGIGQISSEVPQNLSASRPQDRQFILSSKKLLLSDSGFYLCAWSGGTENEKLFFGSGTQLSVL.